The next 19 T cell receptor beta chains were all read from a single sample in a study of T cells in Graves' hyperthyroidism and ophthalmopathy. Regions amplified from RNA transcripts were the TCR beta CDR3 regions. TCR CDR3 regions were first amplified by RT-PCR with HTBI primers. In TCRdb, the multiplex PCR reads were re-called with MiXCR into one record per CDR3 protein. The data show about 530,000 distinct CDR3 sequences, 17% seen once. Sequencing was done on a sample of blood. These receptors were taken from a woman aged 18-30 years with Graves' ophthalmopathy.

The sample holds many counts of this clonotype. The gene calls are TRBV9 and TRBJ1-1; tentative D call: TRBD1 (6 bases). V was cut by 1 base and J by 4 bases, with 8 bases left in between. Germline CDR1 and CDR2: SGDLS and YYNGEE. The length of the CDR3 is 13 residues. CDR3 loop: CASSVQGSTEAFF. In DNA, the CDR3 is TGTGCCAGCAGCGTACAGGGGAGCACTGAAGCTTTCTTT.

Many counts were recorded for this clonotype. The CDR3 spells CASSQERAGPYEQYF. CDR3 nucleotide sequence: TGCGCCAGCAGCCAAGAAAGGGCAGGGCCGTACGAGCAGTACTTC. V usage is TRBV4-1 and J usage is TRBJ2-7, with TRBD1 as a possible D gene (5 bases). Deletions cut 0 bases from V and 4 bases from J, with 13 bases between. The CDR3 length is 15 residues. Germline V gene sequence: CDR1 MGHRA, CDR2 YSYEKL.

The chain carries TRBV12-3 or TRBV12-4 and TRBJ1-2, with TRBD1 identical over 8 bases. The V gene end was trimmed by 5 bases and the J gene end by 4 bases; junction bases not matched to a gene: 9. This CDR3 is 15 amino acids long. CDR3 DNA sequence: TGTGCCAGCAGTAACCCGGGACAGGAAAGCTATGGCTACACCTTC. Translating it yields CASSNPGQESYGYTF.

This clonotype has a handful of counts. V is TRBV20-1 and J is TRBJ2-2; D unclear. Germline CDR1 and CDR2: DFQATT and SNEGSKA (reference sequence). Trimming left V 0 bases short and J 4 bases short, with 6 bases between. The CDR3 runs 13 residues. Written as DNA, the CDR3 is TGCAGTGCTAGAGACGGATTCACCGGGGAGCTGTTTTTT. Encoded protein: CSARDGFTGELFF.

As to this clonotype: This likely comes from a read error, as the CDR3 has no conserved phenylalanine or tryptophan at its end. The CDR3 DNA is TGTGCCAGCAGCTATCCAGGGACCTCCTACAATGAGCAGTTCCTC. It yields the protein CASSYPGTSYNEQFL. The chain couples TRBV28 to TRBJ2-1; D may be TRBD1 or TRBD2 (5 bases each). The CDR3 contains 15 residues. The germline CDR1 and CDR2 sequences are MDHEN and SYDVKM. The germline V and J ends were trimmed by 6 bases and 0 bases, with 12 bases remaining between them.

V is TRBV6-4 and J is TRBJ1-1; D gene unclear. Germline CDR1 MRHNA, CDR2 SNTAGT. Deletions cut 2 bases from V and 7 bases from J, with 8 bases between. There are 12 residues in the CDR3. This chain's CDR3 is CASSDGGGEAFF. CDR3 nucleotides: TGTGCCAGCAGTGACGGAGGAGGTGAAGCTTTCTTT.

This chain uses TRBV3-1 with TRBJ2-3; 9 nucleotides align to TRBD2. The CDR3 sequence is 17 residues long. Unmatched junction bases numbered 5, after V lost 0 bases and J lost 1 base. CDR1 and CDR2 (germline): LGHDT, YNNKEL (reference sequence). CDR3 loop: CASSQDGTSRGTDTQYF. As DNA, the CDR3 is TGTGCCAGCAGCCAAGATGGGACTAGCCGAGGCACAGATACGCAGTATTTT.

V gene TRBV5-5 combines with J gene TRBJ1-2, with no clear D. CDR1 SGHKS and CDR2 YYEKEE come from the germline V gene (reference sequence). The CDR3 sequence is 13 residues long. Deletions cut 2 bases from V and 4 bases from J, with 9 bases between. CDR3: CASSFKRVYGYTF. CDR3 nucleotides: TGTGCCAGCAGCTTTAAACGGGTCTATGGCTACACCTTC.

This clonotype was recorded at least ten times. The chain recombines TRBV20-1 with TRBJ2-1, with TRBD1 identical over 8 bases. Trimming removed 3 bases from V and 9 bases from J; junction bases left unmatched: 4. The CDR3 is made up of 12 amino acids. Germline CDR1 DFQATT, CDR2 SNEGSKA (reference sequence). CDR3 region: CSASDRGAEQFF. CDR3 DNA sequence: TGCAGTGCTAGTGACAGGGGAGCTGAGCAGTTCTTC.

This clonotype was seen many times. The V call is TRBV7-8, the J call TRBJ1-5; D not certain. Trimming removed 5 bases from V and 7 bases from J, with 9 bases in between. Germline V CDR1 and CDR2: SGHVS, FQNEAQ. This CDR3 has 12 residues. CDR3 in DNA: TGTGCCAGCAGCCCGGGAAGCCAGCCCCAGCATTTT. It encodes CASSPGSQPQHF.

This clonotype was detected many times. The rearrangement joins TRBV2 to TRBJ2-7; possibly TRBD2 for D (6 bases). The CDR3 loop spans 14 amino acids. Germline V gene lookup returns CDR1 SNHLY and CDR2 FYNNEI. Trimming took off 8 bases at V and 0 bases at J, with 14 bases between the two ends. Here the CDR3 reads CASAAGKISYEQYF. Written as DNA, the CDR3 is TGTGCCAGCGCAGCGGGTAAGATCTCCTACGAGCAGTACTTC.

The chain has TRBV14 and TRBJ2-7; 7 bases fit TRBD1. Matching the DNA end better, TRBJ2-1 makes the J call doubtful. The CDR3 has 15 amino acids. CDR1 is SGHDN, CDR2 FVKESK, per germline. The CDR3 DNA sequence: TGTGCCAGCAGCCAAGACAGGGGGAGCTCCTACGAGCAGTTCTTC. It is translated as CASSQDRGSSYEQFF.

V usage is TRBV5-6 and J usage is TRBJ2-3; maybe TRBD2 (6 bases). Trimming stripped 3 bases from V and 0 bases from J, with 11 bases between. Germline-derived CDR1 and CDR2 are SGHDT and YYEEEE. The length of the CDR3 is 15 residues. The CDR3 DNA sequence: TGTGCCAGCAGCTCGCGACTAGAAAGCACAGATACGCAGTATTTT. Its protein is CASSSRLESTDTQYF.

This clonotype has only a few counts. This chain links TRBV30 with TRBJ2-6, with 11 bases lining up with TRBD1. V lost 5 bases to trimming and J lost 8 bases; unmatched junction nucleotides: 2. The germline V gene has CDR1 GTSNPN and CDR2 SVGIG (reference sequence). The CDR3 sequence is 13 residues long. The CDR3 loop reads CAWGTGGSNVLTF. The CDR3 nucleotides read TGTGCCTGGGGGACAGGGGGTTCCAACGTCCTGACTTTC.

This clonotype was counted many times. This chain links TRBV4-1 with TRBJ2-5; 8 bases line up with TRBD1. CDR1 and CDR2 (germline): MGHRA, YSYEKL. The CDR3 totals 15 residues. V was clipped by 1 base and J by 4 bases; unmatched bases: 5. Here the CDR3 DNA reads TGCGCCAGCAGCCAAGGGGACAGGACCCCAGAGACCCAGTACTTC. The encoded protein is CASSQGDRTPETQYF.

This chain joins TRBV29-1 and TRBJ2-3, with 7 bases identical to TRBD1. The CDR3 totals 15 residues. The germline gives CDR1 SQVTM, CDR2 ANQGSEA. With 6 bases clipped from V and 6 bases from J, the junction kept 15 bases outside the gene matches. CDR3 DNA sequence: TGCAGCGTGGGGCGACCTACAGGGGTTCTTGATACGCAGTATTTT. The encoded protein is CSVGRPTGVLDTQYF.

Concerning this clonotype itself: This clone may be a read error of a much larger clone one base away. This rearrangement joins TRBV6-5 to TRBJ2-7, with 8 bases identical to TRBD2. The CDR3 totals 15 residues. Per germline, CDR1 MNHEY and CDR2 SVGAGI. After removal of 6 bases from V and 1 base from J, the junction contained 8 bases not matched to a gene. As DNA, the CDR3 is TGTGCCAGCAGCTCTACTAGCGGTCGATCCTACGAGCAGTACTTC. Translation: CASSSTSGRSYEQYF.

The table lists this clonotype with many counts. The chain links TRBV4-1 to TRBJ2-1, with 11 bases lining up with TRBD2. This CDR3 contains 15 residues. V lost 6 bases to trimming and J lost 2 bases; unmatched junction nucleotides: 3. Looked up from germline, CDR1 is MGHRA and CDR2 is YSYEKL. The CDR3 reads CASRTSGITYNEQFF. The DNA of the CDR3 is TGCGCCAGCAGGACTAGCGGGATTACCTACAATGAGCAGTTCTTC.

This clonotype was recorded many times. The genes are TRBV5-1 and TRBJ1-2; TRBD1 agrees at 9 bases. Germline CDR1 is SGHRS and CDR2 is YFSETQ. V dropped 0 bases and J dropped 8; count of bases not matched to a gene: 8. The CDR3 loop spans 15 amino acids. The CDR3 region has the DNA TGCGCCAGCAGCTTGGGGCTGACAGGGGGACAAGGCTACACCTTC. It yields the protein CASSLGLTGGQGYTF.